This T cell receptor (beta chain) was captured by sequencing in a study of cytomegalovirus exposure and HLA in healthy donors. Background on the study: Clustering assigned 81% of the roughly 430 genotyped donors to the Caucasian-associated ancestry cluster.

Trimming removed 5 bases from V and 7 bases from J, with 15 bases in between. Germline V gene data show CDR1 as SEHNR and CDR2 as FQNEAQ (reference sequence). CDR3 size: 13 residues. Overall study findings and caveats: For presence/absence analyses, sequencing depth was assumed to be roughly uniform across donors. From TCR beta sequences, most subjects' HLA-A and HLA-B alleles were reportedly predicted accurately.

60 Vbeta and 13 Jbeta primers were used in PCR. Here immunoSEQ multiplex PCR was the method, and the copy in TCRdb shows in-frame clones only, minus some. The sample has over 100,000 clones, approximately 78% seen once. This clone was seen once. The antigen is not known. This sequence originates from a female donor in good health and CMV-seronegative. The chain recombines TRBV7-9 with TRBJ2-7; D gene ambiguous. Sequencing was performed on PBMCs. The CDR3 bases are TGTGCCAGCAGCCCTACCTCCGAATTTGAGCAGTACTTC. It codes for CASSPTSEFEQYF. Based on the CDR3 plus reference TRBV7-9 and TRBJ2-7, the full variable domain is DTGVSQNPRHKITKRGQNVTFRCDPISEHNRLYWYRQTLGQGPEFLTYFQNEAQLEKSRLLSDRFSAERPKGSFSTLEIQRTEQGDSAMYLCASSPTSEFEQYFGPGTRLTVT.